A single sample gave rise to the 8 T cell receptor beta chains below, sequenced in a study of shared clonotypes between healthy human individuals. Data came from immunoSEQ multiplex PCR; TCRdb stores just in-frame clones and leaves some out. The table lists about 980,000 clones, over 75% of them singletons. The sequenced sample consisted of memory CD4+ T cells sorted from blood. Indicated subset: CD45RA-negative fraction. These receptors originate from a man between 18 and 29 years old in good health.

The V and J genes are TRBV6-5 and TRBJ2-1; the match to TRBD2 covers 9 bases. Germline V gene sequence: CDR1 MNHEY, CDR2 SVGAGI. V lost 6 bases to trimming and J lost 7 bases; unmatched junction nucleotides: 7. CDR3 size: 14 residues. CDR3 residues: CASRHLAGKNEQFF. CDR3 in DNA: TGTGCCAGCAGACATCTAGCGGGGAAAAATGAGCAGTTCTTC.

The CDR3, as DNA: TGTGCCAGCAGCTTAGCCTGGACTAACACTGAAGCTTTCTTT. Protein product: CASSLAWTNTEAFF. V is TRBV7-2 and J is TRBJ1-1; D unclear. In germline, CDR1 is SGHTA, CDR2 FQGNSA. V was trimmed by 0 bases and J by 2 bases, leaving 7 bases between them. There are 14 residues in the CDR3.

The CDR3 sequence: CASSPRTGRQEKLFF. The CDR3 nucleotides read TGTGCCAGCAGTCCCCGGACAGGGAGGCAAGAAAAACTGTTTTTT. The J gene is TRBJ1-4, the V gene TRBV27, with TRBD1 identical over 8 bases. CDR3 length equals 15 residues. The V segment lost 5 bases and the J segment 8 bases; nucleotides outside the gene matches: 10. Germline lookup yields CDR1 MNHEY and CDR2 SMNVEV (reference sequence). The whole variable domain, remainder taken from reference TRBV27 and TRBJ1-4, is EAQVTQNPRYLITVTGKKLTVTCSQNMNHEYMSWYRQDPGLGLRQIYYSMNVEVTDKGDVPEGYKVSRKEKRNFPLILESPSPNQTSLYFCASSPRTGRQEKLFFGSGTQLSVL.

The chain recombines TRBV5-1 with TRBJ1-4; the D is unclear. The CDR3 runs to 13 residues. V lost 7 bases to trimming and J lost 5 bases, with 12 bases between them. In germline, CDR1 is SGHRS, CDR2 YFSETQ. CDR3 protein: CASGRALNEKLFF. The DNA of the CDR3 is TGCGCCAGCGGCCGGGCCCTAAATGAAAAACTGTTTTTT. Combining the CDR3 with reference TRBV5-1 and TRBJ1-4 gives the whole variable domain KAGVTQTPRYLIKTRGQQVTLSCSPISGHRSVSWYQQTPGQGLQFLFEYFSETQRNKGNFPGRFSGRQFSNSRSEMNVSTLELGDSALYLCASGRALNEKLFFGSGTQLSVL.

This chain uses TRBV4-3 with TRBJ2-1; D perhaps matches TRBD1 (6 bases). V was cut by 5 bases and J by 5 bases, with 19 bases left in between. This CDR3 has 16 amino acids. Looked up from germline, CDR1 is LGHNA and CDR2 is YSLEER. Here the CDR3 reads CASSSVRWTANNEQFF. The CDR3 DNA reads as TGCGCCAGCAGCTCGGTGCGATGGACAGCGAACAATGAGCAGTTCTTC.

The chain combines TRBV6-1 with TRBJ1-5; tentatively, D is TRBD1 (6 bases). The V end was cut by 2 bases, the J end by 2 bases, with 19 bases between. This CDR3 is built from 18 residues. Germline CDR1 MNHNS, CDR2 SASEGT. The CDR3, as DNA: TGTGCCAGCAGTGAATCTCGACAACAGGGATGGGGCAATCAGCCCCAGCATTTT. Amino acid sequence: CASSESRQQGWGNQPQHF.

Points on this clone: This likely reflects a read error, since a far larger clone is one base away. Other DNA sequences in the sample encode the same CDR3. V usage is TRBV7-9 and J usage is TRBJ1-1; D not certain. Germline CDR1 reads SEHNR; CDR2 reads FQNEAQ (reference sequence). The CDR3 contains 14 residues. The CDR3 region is CASSLRYGNTEAFF. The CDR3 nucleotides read TGTGCCAGCAGCTTACGTTATGGGAACACTGAAGCTTTTTTT.

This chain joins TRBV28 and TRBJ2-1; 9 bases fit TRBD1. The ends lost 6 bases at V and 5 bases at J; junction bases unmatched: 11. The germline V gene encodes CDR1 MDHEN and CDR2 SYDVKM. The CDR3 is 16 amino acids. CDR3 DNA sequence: TGTGCCAGCAGATACACAGGGGGCCTAGGGAACAATGAGCAGTTCTTC. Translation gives CASRYTGGLGNNEQFF.